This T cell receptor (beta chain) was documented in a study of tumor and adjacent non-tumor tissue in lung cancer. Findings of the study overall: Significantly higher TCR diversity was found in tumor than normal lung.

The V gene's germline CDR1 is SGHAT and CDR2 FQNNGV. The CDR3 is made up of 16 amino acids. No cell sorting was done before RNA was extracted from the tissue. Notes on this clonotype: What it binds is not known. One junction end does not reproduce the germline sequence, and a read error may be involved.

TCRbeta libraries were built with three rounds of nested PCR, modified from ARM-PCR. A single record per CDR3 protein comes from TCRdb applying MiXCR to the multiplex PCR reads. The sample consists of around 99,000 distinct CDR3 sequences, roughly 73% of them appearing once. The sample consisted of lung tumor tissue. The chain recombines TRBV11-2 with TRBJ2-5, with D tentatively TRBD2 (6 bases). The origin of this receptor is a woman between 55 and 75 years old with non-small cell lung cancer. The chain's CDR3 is CASRRSRTGSQESQYF. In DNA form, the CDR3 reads TGTGCCAGCAGACGTAGCCGAACCGGGAGTCAAGAGAGCCAGTACTTC.